The 5 T cell receptor beta chains below were found in one sample sequenced in a study of T cells after yellow fever vaccination. TCRdb independently ran MiXCR on the 5' RACE reads; one entry per CDR3 protein. The data show about 630,000 distinct CDR3 sequences, roughly an eighth seen once. The material sequenced was PBMCs, taken on the day of the yellow fever booster vaccination. The receptors here all came from a man in his thirties or forties who received the YFV17D yellow fever vaccine.

This clonotype has a handful of counts. The chain joins TRBV12-5 to TRBJ2-2; 10 nucleotides align to TRBD1. The V segment lost 0 bases and the J segment 6 bases; nucleotides outside the gene matches: 16. Germline CDR1 is LGHNT and CDR2 is FRNRAP. The CDR3 is 20 amino acids. CDR3 region: CASGLVPKGQGLRGAGELFF. The CDR3 DNA sequence: TGTGCTAGTGGTTTGGTGCCCAAGGGACAGGGGTTAAGAGGCGCCGGGGAGCTGTTTTTT. Using reference TRBV12-5 and TRBJ2-2 for the parts outside the CDR3, the full variable domain is DARVTQTPRHKVTEMGQEVTMRCQPILGHNTVFWYRQTMMQGLELLAYFRNRAPLDDSGMPKDRFSAEMPDATLATLKIQPSEPRDSAVYFCASGLVPKGQGLRGAGELFFGEGSRLTVL.

V usage is TRBV28 and J usage is TRBJ2-3, with 9 bases identical to TRBD2. The CDR3 spans 16 residues. In germline, CDR1 is MDHEN, CDR2 SYDVKM. After removal of 6 bases from V and 5 bases from J, the junction contained 12 bases not matched to a gene. In DNA form, the CDR3 reads TGTGCCAGCAGCCCGCAGGTAGCGGGAGATGGAGATACGCAGTATTTT. Encoded protein: CASSPQVAGDGDTQYF.

This clonotype occurred a few times. The chain is built from TRBV7-2 and TRBJ2-3; D remains ambiguous. This CDR3 comprises 15 residues. V lost 2 bases and J 0 bases, leaving 9 bases between the germline ends. Germline CDR1 and CDR2: SGHTA and FQGNSA. The CDR3 region is CASSLMSLSTDTQYF. The CDR3 coding sequence is TGTGCCAGCAGCTTAATGAGCCTTAGCACAGATACGCAGTATTTT.

This clonotype occurred a few times. V and J are TRBV6-2 or TRBV6-3 and TRBJ2-2, with 7 bases aligning to TRBD1. Germline CDR1 MNHEY, CDR2 SVGEGT. V gave up 3 bases and J gave up 4 bases; unmatched junction bases: 8. CDR3 length equals 16 residues. In DNA, the CDR3 is TGTGCCAGCAGTTATGGGGGACAGACCCTCACCGGGGAGCTGTTTTTT. Amino acid sequence: CASSYGGQTLTGELFF.

This rearrangement joins TRBV19 to TRBJ2-1, with 9 bases that match TRBD2. The V segment lost 5 bases and the J segment 6 bases; nucleotides outside the gene matches: 2. Per the germline V gene, CDR1 is LNHDA and CDR2 is SQIVND (reference sequence). The CDR3 totals 13 residues. The CDR3 DNA follows: TGTGCCAGTAGTGCGGGAGGGCCCAATGAGCAGTTCTTC. This translates into CASSAGGPNEQFF.